The subject of this entry is one T cell receptor (beta chain). The antigen is undetermined. The CDR3 spans 14 residues. The V gene lost 3 bases and the J gene lost 6 bases, with 12 bases spanning the gap. This entry comes from a study of T cell repertoires in cytomegalovirus infection. Findings of the study overall: In two of eight donors, the top clonotype was HLA-C-restricted CMV-specific.

TCRdb analysed the reads with MiXCR anew, one entry per CDR3 protein. The sample holds 200,000 to 300,000 distinct CDR3 sequences, 9% to 15% seen once. The specimen was PBMCs. The chain combines TRBV12-3 or TRBV12-4 with TRBJ1-5; D gene unclear. The origin of this receptor is a human donor in good health (CMV status not recorded). Some clones in this sample may be carry-over from other donors' samples. The CDR3 loop reads CASSLGQVGQPQHF. The CDR3 DNA reads TGTGCCAGCAGTTTGGGCCAGGTGGGTCAGCCCCAGCATTTT.